Given below is one T cell receptor (beta chain) in context. This clonotype was counted a single time. The specificity of this receptor is unknown. The final CDR3 position lacks the conserved phenylalanine or tryptophan, pointing to a likely read error. Without any cell sorting, total RNA and DNA were extracted together from roughly 20-30 mg of bulk tissue using the AllPrep DNA/RNA mini kit. Between late 2015 and early 2016, roughly 5 patients in China with histopathologically diagnosed primary liver carcinoma had their tumors surgically resected. At the time of sampling, the patients were treatment-naive and had chronic HBV infection. Each tumor was sampled at five spatially separated regions: the superior, inferior, left-lateral and right-lateral poles and the tumor centre. More than 85% viable tumor cells were found by histology in every tumor sample. Pieces of fresh tumor and adjacent tissue were cut in half, with one half kept in RNAlater at -80 degrees C and the other half sent for histology.

This sample is part of a study of tumor-infiltrating lymphocytes in primary liver carcinoma (dated by TCRdb to 2017 to 2019). About the full investigation: Of the five patients (three men and two women, aged 30 to 69 years), four had hepatocellular carcinoma and one had combined HCC and intrahepatic cholangiocarcinoma. The study combined TCRbeta repertoire sequencing, expression microarrays and whole-exome sequencing across five regions of each liver tumor, with adjacent normal tissue and blood. Tumors of the five patients were stage T1-T3 N0M0 with maximum diameters of roughly 4.2 to 11 cm. The 25 or so tumor region samples were profiled with Agilent mRNA microarrays so that TCRbeta repertoire diversity could be related to the local molecular phenotype. Samples yielded roughly 3.65 to 7.13 million productive TCRbeta reads; read depth did not differ significantly between tissue types. Repertoires from technical replicates were highly reproducible, with mean shared-clone rates near 0.89 and correlation coefficients above 0.98. A total of about 35 specimens from 5 patients, comprising approximately 25 tumor regions, 5 adjacent noncancerous liver tissues and 5 peripheral blood samples, were covered by TCRbeta repertoire sequencing.

A constant-region primer and ProtoScript II reverse transcriptase were used to reverse-transcribe TCRbeta-specific cDNA from about 0.55 ug total RNA. Construction of the TCRbeta libraries relied on three nested rounds of multiplex PCR, following a slightly modified ARM-PCR procedure. Each of the first two PCR rounds ran for nine to eleven cycles and used multiplex TRBV1-TRBV30 forward primers together with a Cbeta reverse primer. Sample barcodes and Illumina adapters were added in a final 25-cycle PCR with Deep VentR polymerase. Before sequencing, amplicons of 200-500 bp were purified from gel using a QIAquick gel extraction kit. An Illumina HiSeq 2500 was used to sequence the TCRbeta amplicons, generating 250-bp paired-end reads. As for the original processing: Trimmomatic v0.33 was used to quality-trim the reads, and FLASH v1.2.11 was used to merge paired reads so that full CDR3 sequences could be recovered. MiGEC v1.2.1b assigned V, D and J germline segments to the rearranged TCRbeta sequences. Clonotype statistics and Shannon-Wiener diversity indices were computed with VDJtools v1.0.0. Except for diversity analysis, only the 250 most abundant clonotypes of each sample were used in subsequent analyses to reduce sampling bias. The raw public data were reprocessed by TCRdb itself: fastp quality trimming at Q25, MiXCR clonotype calling, in-frame beta chains only. Identical CDR3 proteins give one entry, which carries the most common genes and DNA. The V and J calls shown here were made by TCRdb, not taken from the authors' results. This sample has 150,000 to 200,000 distinct CDR3 sequences in its table, and approximately 80% of those were observed once. 15% to 20% of the sample belongs to the ten largest clones.

Study-wide conclusions, independent of this receptor: The top 250 clones made up a significantly larger repertoire fraction in tumors than in blood (p = 0.039). Comparison of CD4+ and CD8+ T cell repertoires was precluded by the use of bulk unsorted samples. With just four to six patients in the study, the authors point out that the findings should be validated in a larger study. Consistent with antigen-driven expansion, pairs of tumor regions showed higher repertoire overlap (mean roughly 35%) than either tumor-adjacent pairs (approximately 17%) or tumor-blood pairs (about 15%). Only about 7-25% of top clones were present in all five regions of a tumor, suggesting spatial heterogeneity of tumor-infiltrating T cells. Only the TCR beta chain was sequenced, so true repertoire diversity is likely underestimated because unpaired alpha chains were not captured.

The germline V gene specifies MNHNS as CDR1 and SASEGT as CDR2. The CDR3 spans 14 amino acids, including both terminal residues. The CDR3 DNA has 42 bases and is translated from base 1. The clonotype comes from a man aged 40-49 years with primary liver carcinoma and hepatitis B virus infection. The V gene is TRBV6-1 and the J gene is TRBJ2-1, with no confidently assigned D gene. Sequencing was done on a sample of tumor tissue from primary liver carcinoma. The CDR3 sequence is CTSSGVLPRNEQFY. The bases are TGTACCAGCAGTGGAGTCCTACCACGGAATGAGCAGTTCTAC.